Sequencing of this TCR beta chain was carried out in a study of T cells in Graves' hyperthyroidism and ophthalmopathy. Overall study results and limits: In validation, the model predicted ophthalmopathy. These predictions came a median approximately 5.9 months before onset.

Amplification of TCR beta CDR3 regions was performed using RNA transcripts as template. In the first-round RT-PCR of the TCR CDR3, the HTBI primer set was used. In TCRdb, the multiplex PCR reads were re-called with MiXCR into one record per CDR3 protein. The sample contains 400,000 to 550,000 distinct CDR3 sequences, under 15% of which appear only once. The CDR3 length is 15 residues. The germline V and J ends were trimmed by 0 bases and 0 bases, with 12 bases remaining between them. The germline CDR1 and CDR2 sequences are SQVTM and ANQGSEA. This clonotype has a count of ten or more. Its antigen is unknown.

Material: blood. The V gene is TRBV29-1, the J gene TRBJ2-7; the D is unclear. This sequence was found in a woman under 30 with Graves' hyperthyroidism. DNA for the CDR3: TGCAGCGTTGAAGAAGTGGCTAGTTCCTCCTACGAGCAGTACTTC. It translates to CSVEEVASSSYEQYF.